A selection of T cell receptor beta chains follows, all from one sample in a study of shared clonotypes between healthy human individuals. Sequencing used immunoSEQ multiplex PCR; TCRdb keeps in-frame clones, though not all of them. The profile shows roughly 1,500,000 clones, roughly 98.5% of them singletons. The specimen sequenced was naive CD4+ T cells sorted from blood. Every receptor here comes from a man aged 30 to 45 in good health. CDR3s include the opening cysteine and the closing phenylalanine or tryptophan. Only part of the rows carry a size: once, few, many, or a class if the clone is expanded.

. TRBJ2-7 TRBV29-1 CSVSRGSPYEQYF
once TRBJ2-2 TRBV7-9 CASMDYRGELFF
. TRBJ2-3 TRBV5-1 CASSSFGGGTDTQYF
. TRBJ2-7 TRBV5-5 CASSLAGERAYEQYF
once TRBJ1-5 TRBV11-2 CASSPDSEAGVTPQHF
. TRBJ1-5 TRBV29-1 CSAAGVGQPQHF
. TRBJ1-1 TRBV4-3 CASSQGRGKVNTEAFF
. TRBJ2-2 TRBV19 CASSRKREASVGELFF
. TRBJ2-1 TRBV5-1 CASSLGFSDEQFF
. TRBJ2-2 TRBV18 CASSPLAQINTGELFF
. TRBJ2-2 TRBV10-2 CASSDLAGSGSGELFF
. TRBJ2-7 TRBV11-1 CASSPQGYEQYF
. TRBJ2-1 TRBV5-1 CASSLGVYRSYNEQFF
. TRBJ2-1 TRBV18 CASSPPTSYNEQFF
once TRBJ2-2 TRBV4-1 CASSQGLDGANTGELFF
. TRBJ2-2 TRBV27 CASSSWTGNTGELFF
. TRBJ1-2 TRBV18 CASSPGGVVYGYTF
. TRBJ2-7 TRBV7-2 CASSLKAGDEQYF
. TRBJ2-2 TRBV28 CASAGANTGELFF
. TRBJ1-1 TRBV14 CASSRLLADRRSTEAFF
. TRBJ1-2 TRBV2 CASSVTAYGGYTF
. TRBJ1-1 TRBV10-1 CASSEGGEAFF
once TRBJ2-7 TRBV30 CAWAPGLATSEQYF
. TRBJ1-1 TRBV5-5 CASSLAWGRVDLPEAFF
. TRBJ2-1 TRBV5-4 CASSSPGVSSYNEQFF
. TRBJ2-5 TRBV9 CASSVAPGLGSQETQYF
. TRBJ2-7 TRBV4-3 CASSQEGRGYEQYF
. TRBJ2-7 TRBV28 CASRGNEQYF
. TRBJ2-7 TRBV7-6 CASSSGLAGTYEQYF
. TRBJ2-7 TRBV2 CASEGLGTYEQYF
. TRBJ1-1 TRBV6-5 CASTPGGQGNTEAFF
. TRBJ1-2 TRBV5-6 CASSLGRDALGYTF
. TRBJ2-1 TRBV10-1 CASSVFSGSYNEQFF
. TRBJ2-2 TRBV5-1 CASSLVAGVTGELFF
. TRBJ1-5 TRBV19 CASRKTGGDQPQHF
. TRBJ2-7 TRBV7-8 CASSPRGPSYEQYF
. TRBJ2-5 TRBV7-2 CASSLVLETQYF
. TRBJ2-5 TRBV29-1 CSVKARARETQYF
. TRBJ2-5 TRBV6-4 CASPGSEPYQETQYF
. TRBJ2-1 TRBV27 CASSPIADPGLAGGGFF
. TRBJ2-7 TRBV30 CAWTSGSYEQYF
. TRBJ2-7 TRBV18 CASSPPPGTSGKMEQYF
once TRBJ2-5 TRBV7-9 CASSLVVQETQYF
. TRBJ1-1 TRBV5-1 CASSLSGGTEAFF
. TRBJ2-1 TRBV10-3 CAIRSGAHLYNEQFF
. TRBJ2-7 TRBV5-1 CASSSDRGGSSTYEQYF
. TRBJ2-1 TRBV18 CASSPLWFAGQTDNEQFF
. TRBJ2-3 TRBV19 CASSPTGAFTDTQYF
. TRBJ2-7 TRBV28 CASSFPLKKEYEQYF
. TRBJ1-1 TRBV5-4 CASSFRTGGGNTEAFF
. TRBJ1-1 TRBV9 CASSVAPEVAAEAFF
. TRBJ2-7 TRBV11-3 CASSLGADYEQYF
. TRBJ1-5 TRBV15 CATSRDGDISQPQHF
. TRBJ2-3 TRBV6-4 CASSALAGYSDTQYF
. TRBJ2-7 TRBV11-2 CASRTGTGYEQYF
. TRBJ2-5 TRBV18 CASSPLAGGRLKTQYF
. TRBJ2-2 TRBV30 CAWTVLASTGELFF
. TRBJ1-2 TRBV28 CASSSYGDGTGKKGGYTF